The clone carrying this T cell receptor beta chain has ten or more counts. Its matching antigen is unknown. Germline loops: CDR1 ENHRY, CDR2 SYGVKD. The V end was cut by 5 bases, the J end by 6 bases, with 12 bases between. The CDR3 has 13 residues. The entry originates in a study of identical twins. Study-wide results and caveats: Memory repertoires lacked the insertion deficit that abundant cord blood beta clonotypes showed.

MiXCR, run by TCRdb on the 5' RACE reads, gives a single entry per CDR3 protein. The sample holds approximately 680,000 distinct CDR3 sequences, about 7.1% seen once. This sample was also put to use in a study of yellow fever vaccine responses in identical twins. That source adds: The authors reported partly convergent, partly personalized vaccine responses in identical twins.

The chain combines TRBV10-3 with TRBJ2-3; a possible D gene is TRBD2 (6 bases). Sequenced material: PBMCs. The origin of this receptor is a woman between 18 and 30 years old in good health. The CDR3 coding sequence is TGTGCCATCAGTTTGTGGGACTCCGATACGCAGTATTTT. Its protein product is CAISLWDSDTQYF.